The following is a T cell receptor (beta chain) sequence with its context. Using its own MiXCR run on the RT-PCR reads, TCRdb lists one record per CDR3 protein. The sample records about 700,000 distinct CDR3 sequences, 11% to 15% being singletons. The CDR3 is made up of 14 amino acids. Unmatched junction bases numbered 6, after V lost 4 bases and J lost 5 bases. Germline V gene sequence: CDR1 SGHTA, CDR2 FQGNSA. The chain links TRBV7-2 to TRBJ1-1, with 8 positions matching TRBD1. This clonotype originated in a female donor in good health, serving as a healthy control. Specimen: memory CD4+ T cells from blood. CDR3 loop: CASSSWTGHTEAFF. The CDR3 DNA reads as TGTGCCAGCAGCTCCTGGACAGGGCATACTGAAGCTTTCTTT.